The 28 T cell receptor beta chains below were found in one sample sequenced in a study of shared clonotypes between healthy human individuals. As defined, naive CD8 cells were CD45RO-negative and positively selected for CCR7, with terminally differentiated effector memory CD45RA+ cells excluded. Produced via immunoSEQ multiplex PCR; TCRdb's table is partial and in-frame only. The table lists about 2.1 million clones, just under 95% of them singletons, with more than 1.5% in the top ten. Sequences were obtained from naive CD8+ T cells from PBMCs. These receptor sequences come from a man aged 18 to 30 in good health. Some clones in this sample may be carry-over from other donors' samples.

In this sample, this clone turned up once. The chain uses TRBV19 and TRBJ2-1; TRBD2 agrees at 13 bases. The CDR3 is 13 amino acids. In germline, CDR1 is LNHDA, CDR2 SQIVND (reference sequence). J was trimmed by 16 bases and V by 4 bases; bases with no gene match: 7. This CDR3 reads CASSTKLAGGPFF. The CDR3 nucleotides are TGTGCCAGTAGTACAAAACTAGCGGGAGGGCCTTTCTTC.

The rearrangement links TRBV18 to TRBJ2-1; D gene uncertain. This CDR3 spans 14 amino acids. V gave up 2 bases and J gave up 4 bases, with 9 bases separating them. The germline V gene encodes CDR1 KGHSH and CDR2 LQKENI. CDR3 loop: CASSPIRRYNEQFF. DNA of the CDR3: TGTGCCAGCTCACCAATACGGAGATACAATGAGCAGTTCTTC.

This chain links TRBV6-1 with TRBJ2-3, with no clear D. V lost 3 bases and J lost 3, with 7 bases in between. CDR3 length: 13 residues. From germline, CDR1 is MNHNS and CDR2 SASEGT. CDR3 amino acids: CASSDSATDTQYF. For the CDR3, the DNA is TGTGCCAGCAGTGATTCCGCTACAGATACGCAGTATTTT.

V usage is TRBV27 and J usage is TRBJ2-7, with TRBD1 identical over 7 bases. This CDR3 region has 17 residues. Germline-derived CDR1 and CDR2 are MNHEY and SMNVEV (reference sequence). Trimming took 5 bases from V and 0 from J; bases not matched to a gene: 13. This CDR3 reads CASSPDNRGASSYEQYF. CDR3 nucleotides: TGTGCCAGCAGTCCAGATAACAGGGGCGCCAGCTCCTACGAGCAGTACTTC.

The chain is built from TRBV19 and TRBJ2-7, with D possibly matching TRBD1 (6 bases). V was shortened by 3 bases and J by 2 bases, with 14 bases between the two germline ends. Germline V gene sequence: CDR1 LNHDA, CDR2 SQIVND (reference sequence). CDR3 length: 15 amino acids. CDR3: CASSIRGTLAYEQYF. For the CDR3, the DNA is TGTGCCAGTAGTATCCGTGGGACACTGGCCTACGAGCAGTACTTC.

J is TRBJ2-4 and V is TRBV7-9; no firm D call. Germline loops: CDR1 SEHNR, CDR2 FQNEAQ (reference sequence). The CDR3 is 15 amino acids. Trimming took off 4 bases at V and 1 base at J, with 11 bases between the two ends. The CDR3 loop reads CASSWMERAKNIQYF. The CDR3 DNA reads TGTGCCAGCAGCTGGATGGAAAGGGCCAAAAACATTCAGTACTTC.

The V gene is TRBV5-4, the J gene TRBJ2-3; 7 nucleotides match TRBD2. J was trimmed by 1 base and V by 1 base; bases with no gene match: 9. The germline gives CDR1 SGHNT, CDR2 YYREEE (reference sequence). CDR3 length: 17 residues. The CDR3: CASSLSSSLAGTDTQYF. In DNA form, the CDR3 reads TGTGCCAGCAGCTTGAGTTCTAGCCTAGCGGGCACAGATACGCAGTATTTT.

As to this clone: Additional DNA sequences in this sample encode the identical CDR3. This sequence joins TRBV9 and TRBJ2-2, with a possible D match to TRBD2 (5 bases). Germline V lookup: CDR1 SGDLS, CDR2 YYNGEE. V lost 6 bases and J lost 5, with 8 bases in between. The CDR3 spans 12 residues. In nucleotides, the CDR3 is TGTGCCAGCACTCGGGGTACCGGGGAGCTGTTTTTT. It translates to CASTRGTGELFF.

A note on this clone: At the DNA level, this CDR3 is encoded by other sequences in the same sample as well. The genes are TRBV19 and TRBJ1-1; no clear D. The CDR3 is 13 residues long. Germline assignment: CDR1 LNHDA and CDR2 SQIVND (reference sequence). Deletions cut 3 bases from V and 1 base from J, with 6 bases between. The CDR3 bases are TGTGCCAGTAGTATTTCCCGGAACACTGAAGCTTTCTTT. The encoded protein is CASSISRNTEAFF.

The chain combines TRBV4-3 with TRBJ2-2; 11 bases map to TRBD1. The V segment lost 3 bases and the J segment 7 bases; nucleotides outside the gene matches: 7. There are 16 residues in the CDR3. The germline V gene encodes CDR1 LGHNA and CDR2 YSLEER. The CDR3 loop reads CASSQDRGLSGGELFF. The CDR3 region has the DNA TGCGCCAGCAGCCAGGACAGGGGGCTTTCGGGCGGGGAGCTGTTTTTT.

The CDR3, as DNA: TGTGCCAGCAGCTTTGAGACTAGCACAGATACGCAGTATTTT. This gives the protein CASSFETSTDTQYF. This rearrangement joins TRBV7-6 to TRBJ2-3; D ambiguous. The CDR3 runs 14 residues. Germline V gene sequence: CDR1 SGHVS, CDR2 FNYEAQ. The germline V and J ends were trimmed by 3 bases and 0 bases, with 7 bases remaining between them.

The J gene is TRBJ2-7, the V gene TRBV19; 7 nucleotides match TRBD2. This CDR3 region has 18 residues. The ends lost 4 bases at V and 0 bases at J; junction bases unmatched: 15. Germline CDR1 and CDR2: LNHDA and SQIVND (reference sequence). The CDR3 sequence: CASSTPWLSGHDSYEQYF. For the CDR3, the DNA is TGTGCCAGTAGTACCCCCTGGCTTAGCGGGCACGACTCCTACGAGCAGTACTTC. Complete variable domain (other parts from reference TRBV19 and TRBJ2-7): DGGITQSPKYLFRKEGQNVTLSCEQNLNHDAMYWYRQDPGQGLRLIYYSQIVNDFQKGDIAEGYSVSREKKESFPLTVTSAQKNPTAFYLCASSTPWLSGHDSYEQYFGPGTRLTVT.

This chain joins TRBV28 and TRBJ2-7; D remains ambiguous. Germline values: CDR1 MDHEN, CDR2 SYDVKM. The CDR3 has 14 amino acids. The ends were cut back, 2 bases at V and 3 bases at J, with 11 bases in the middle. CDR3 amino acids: CASSLVLGNYEQYF. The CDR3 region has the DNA TGTGCCAGCAGTTTAGTGCTGGGAAACTACGAGCAGTACTTC.

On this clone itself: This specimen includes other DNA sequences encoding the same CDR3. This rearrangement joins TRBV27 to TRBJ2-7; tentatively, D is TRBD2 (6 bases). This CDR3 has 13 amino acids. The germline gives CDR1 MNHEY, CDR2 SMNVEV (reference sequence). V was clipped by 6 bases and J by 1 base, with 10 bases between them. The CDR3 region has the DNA TGTGCCAGCAGCCCGGGACTGTCCTACGAGCAGTACTTC. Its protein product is CASSPGLSYEQYF.

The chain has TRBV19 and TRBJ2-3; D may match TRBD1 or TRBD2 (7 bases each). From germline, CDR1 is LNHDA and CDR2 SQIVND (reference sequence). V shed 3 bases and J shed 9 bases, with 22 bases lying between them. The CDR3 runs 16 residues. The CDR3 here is CASSIDREGISQTQYF. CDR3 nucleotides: TGTGCCAGTAGTATCGACAGGGAGGGGATCTCCCAGACGCAGTATTTT. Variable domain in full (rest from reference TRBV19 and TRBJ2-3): DGGITQSPKYLFRKEGQNVTLSCEQNLNHDAMYWYRQDPGQGLRLIYYSQIVNDFQKGDIAEGYSVSREKKESFPLTVTSAQKNPTAFYLCASSIDREGISQTQYFGPGTRLTVL.

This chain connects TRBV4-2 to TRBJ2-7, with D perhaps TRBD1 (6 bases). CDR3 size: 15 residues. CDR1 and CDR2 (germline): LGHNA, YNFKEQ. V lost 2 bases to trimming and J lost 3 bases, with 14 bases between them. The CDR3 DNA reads TGTGCCAGCAGCCAACCTACAGGGAAGGGCTACGAGCAGTACTTC. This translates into CASSQPTGKGYEQYF.

CDR3 sequence: CASSPGLTYNEQFF. The CDR3 DNA is TGTGCCAGCAGCCCGGGCCTCACCTACAATGAGCAGTTCTTC. The chain combines TRBV7-3 with TRBJ2-1, with no clear D. Germline V gives CDR1 SGHTA, CDR2 FQGTGA. The CDR3 covers 14 residues. V lost 5 bases and J lost 2, with 10 bases in between. The entire variable domain, with the rest obtained from reference TRBV7-3 and TRBJ2-1, is as follows: GAGVSQTPSNKVTEKGKYVELRCDPISGHTALYWYRQSLGQGPEFLIYFQGTGAADDSGLPNDRFFAVRPEGSVSTLKIQRTERGDSAVYLCASSPGLTYNEQFFGPGTRLTVL.

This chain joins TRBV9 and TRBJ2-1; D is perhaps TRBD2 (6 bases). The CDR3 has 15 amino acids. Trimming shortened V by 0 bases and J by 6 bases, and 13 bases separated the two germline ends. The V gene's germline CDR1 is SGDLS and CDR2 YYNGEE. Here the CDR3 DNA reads TGTGCCAGCAGCGTAGCTGCCGGGACTGGCAATGAGCAGTTCTTC. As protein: CASSVAAGTGNEQFF.

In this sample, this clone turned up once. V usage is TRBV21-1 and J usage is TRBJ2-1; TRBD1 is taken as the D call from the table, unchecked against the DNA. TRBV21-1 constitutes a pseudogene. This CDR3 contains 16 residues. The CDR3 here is CASSKARGTVYNEQFF. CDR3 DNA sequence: TGTGCCAGCAGCAAAGCCAGGGGAACGGTCTACAATGAGCAGTTCTTC.

The CDR3 DNA follows: TGCAGTGCTAGGGGAGTCTATGGCTACACCTTC. This sequence encodes CSARGVYGYTF. The chain has TRBV20-1 and TRBJ1-2; D is undetermined. CDR1 DFQATT and CDR2 SNEGSKA come from the germline V gene (reference sequence). This CDR3 comprises 11 residues. V lost 3 bases and J 4 bases, leaving 6 bases between the germline ends.

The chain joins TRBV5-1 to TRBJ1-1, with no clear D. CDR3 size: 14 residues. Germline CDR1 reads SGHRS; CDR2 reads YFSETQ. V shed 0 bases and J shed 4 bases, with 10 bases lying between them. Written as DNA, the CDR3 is TGCGCCAGCAGCTTGGGTTCGAGGGCCACTGAAGCTTTCTTT. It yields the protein CASSLGSRATEAFF.

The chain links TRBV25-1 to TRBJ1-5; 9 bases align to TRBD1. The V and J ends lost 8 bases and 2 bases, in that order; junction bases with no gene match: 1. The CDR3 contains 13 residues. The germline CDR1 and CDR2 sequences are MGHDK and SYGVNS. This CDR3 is CASGDRGNQPQHF. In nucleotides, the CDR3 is TGTGCCAGCGGGGACAGGGGCAATCAGCCCCAGCATTTT.

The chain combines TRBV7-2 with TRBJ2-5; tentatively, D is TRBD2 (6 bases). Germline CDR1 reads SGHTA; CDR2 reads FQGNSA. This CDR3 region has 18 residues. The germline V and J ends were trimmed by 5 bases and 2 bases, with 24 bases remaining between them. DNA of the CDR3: TGTGCCAGCAGCAGAGGAGGGGTGTGGGGGAGTTATCAAGAGACCCAGTACTTC. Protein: CASSRGGVWGSYQETQYF.

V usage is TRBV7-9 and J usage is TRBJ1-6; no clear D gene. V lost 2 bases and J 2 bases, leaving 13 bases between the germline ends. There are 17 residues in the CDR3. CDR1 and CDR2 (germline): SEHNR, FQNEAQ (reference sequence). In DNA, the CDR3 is TGTGCCAGCAGCTTATTAGGGAATTCCCCCTATAATTCACCCCTCCACTTT. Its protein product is CASSLLGNSPYNSPLHF.

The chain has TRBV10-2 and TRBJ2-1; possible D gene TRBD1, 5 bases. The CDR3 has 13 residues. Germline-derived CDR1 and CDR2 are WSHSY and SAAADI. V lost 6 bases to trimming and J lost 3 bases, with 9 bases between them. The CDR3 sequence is CASRAGNYNEQFF. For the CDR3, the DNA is TGCGCCAGCAGGGCAGGGAACTACAATGAGCAGTTCTTC.

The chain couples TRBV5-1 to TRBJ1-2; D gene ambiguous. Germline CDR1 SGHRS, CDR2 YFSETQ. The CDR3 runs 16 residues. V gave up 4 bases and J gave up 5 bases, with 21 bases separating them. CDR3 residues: CASSPGQDSFFYGYTF. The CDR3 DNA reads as TGCGCCAGCAGCCCTGGGCAGGACTCTTTTTTTTATGGCTACACCTTC.

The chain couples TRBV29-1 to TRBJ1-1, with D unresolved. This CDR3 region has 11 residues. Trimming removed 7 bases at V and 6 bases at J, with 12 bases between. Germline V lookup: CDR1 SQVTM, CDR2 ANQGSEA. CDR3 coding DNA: TGCAGCGCCCGACTAGGCGCTGAAGCTTTCTTT. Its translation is CSARLGAEAFF.

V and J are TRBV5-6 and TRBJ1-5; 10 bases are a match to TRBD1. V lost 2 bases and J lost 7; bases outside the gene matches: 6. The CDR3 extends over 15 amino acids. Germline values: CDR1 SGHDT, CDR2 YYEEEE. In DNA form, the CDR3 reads TGTGCCAGCAGCTTCGGGACAGGGGCCGGACAGCCCCAGCATTTT. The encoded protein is CASSFGTGAGQPQHF.